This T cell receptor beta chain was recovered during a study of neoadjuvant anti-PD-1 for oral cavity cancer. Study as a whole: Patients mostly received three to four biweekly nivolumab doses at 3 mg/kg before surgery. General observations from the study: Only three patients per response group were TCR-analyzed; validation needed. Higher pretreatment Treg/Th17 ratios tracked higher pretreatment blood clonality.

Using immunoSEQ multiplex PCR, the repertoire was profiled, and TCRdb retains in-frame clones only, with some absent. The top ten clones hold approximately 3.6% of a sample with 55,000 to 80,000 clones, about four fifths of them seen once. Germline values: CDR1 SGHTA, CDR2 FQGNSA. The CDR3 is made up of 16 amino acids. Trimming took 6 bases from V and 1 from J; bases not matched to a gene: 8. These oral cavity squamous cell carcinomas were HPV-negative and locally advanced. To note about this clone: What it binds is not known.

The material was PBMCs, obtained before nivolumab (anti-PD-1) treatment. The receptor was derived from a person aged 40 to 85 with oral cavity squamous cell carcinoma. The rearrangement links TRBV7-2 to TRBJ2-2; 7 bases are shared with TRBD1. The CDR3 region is CASRGNRGLNTGELFF. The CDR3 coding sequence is TGTGCCAGCAGAGGAAACAGGGGATTGAACACCGGGGAGCTGTTTTTT.